One and the same sample provided the 27 T cell receptor beta chains below, sequenced in a study of blood T cell repertoires in COVID-19. Repertoires were generated with immunoSEQ multiplex PCR, while TCRdb's copy carries only in-frame clones and drops some. The sample lists 30,000 to 40,000 clones; approximately 86% were seen once. The sequenced sample consisted of peripheral blood. The receptors come from a man in his 70s with acute or convalescent COVID-19.

The chain employs TRBV19 and TRBJ2-7, with 12 bases that match TRBD2. V was clipped by 7 bases and J by 5 bases; unmatched bases: 3. The germline V gene has CDR1 LNHDA and CDR2 SQIVND (reference sequence). CDR3 length equals 13 residues. The DNA for the CDR3 is TGTGCCAGTATGACTAGCGGGAGTCACGAGCAGTACTTC. Translated, it gives CASMTSGSHEQYF.

This clone was observed once. V is TRBV5-4 and J is TRBJ1-1; 8 bases line up with TRBD1. CDR3 size: 14 residues. The germline V gene encodes CDR1 SGHNT and CDR2 YYREEE (reference sequence). Trimming took 2 bases from V and 1 from J; bases not matched to a gene: 1. The CDR3 DNA sequence: TGTGCCAGCAGCTTCGGACAGGGGAACACTGAAGCTTTCTTT. It yields the protein CASSFGQGNTEAFF. Together with reference TRBV5-4 and TRBJ1-1, the CDR3 gives the full variable domain: ETGVTQSPTHLIKTRGQQVTLRCSSQSGHNTVSWYQQALGQGPQFIFQYYREEENGRGNFPPRFSGLQFPNYSSELNVNALELDDSALYLCASSFGQGNTEAFFGQGTRLTVV.

This chain connects TRBV29-1 to TRBJ1-4; 9 positions agree with TRBD1. V trimming: 7 bases; J trimming: 7 bases; junction bases outside the gene matches: 7. The germline V gene encodes CDR1 SQVTM and CDR2 ANQGSEA. CDR3 length: 13 residues. DNA for the CDR3: TGCAGCGCCGGACAGGGGTCGGGTGAAAAACTGTTTTTT. Amino acids: CSAGQGSGEKLFF. Drawing the rest from reference TRBV29-1 and TRBJ1-4, the complete variable domain is SAVISQKPSRDICQRGTSLTIQCQVDSQVTMMFWYRQQPGQSLTLIATANQGSEATYESGFVIDKFPISRPNLTFSTLTVSNMSPEDSSIYLCSAGQGSGEKLFFGSGTQLSVL.

The chain couples TRBV5-5 to TRBJ1-1; D gene unclear. Germline CDR1 is SGHKS and CDR2 is YYEKEE (reference sequence). CDR3 size: 13 residues. The V gene lost 6 bases and the J gene lost 1 base, with 10 bases spanning the gap. DNA for the CDR3: TGTGCCAGCACCCTGGCGGGGAACACTGAAGCTTTCTTT. Its translation: CASTLAGNTEAFF. The full variable domain, in which reference TRBV5-5 and TRBJ1-1 provide the parts outside the CDR3, is DAGVTQSPTHLIKTRGQQVTLRCSPISGHKSVSWYQQVLGQGPQFIFQYYEKEERGRGNFPDRFSARQFPNYSSELNVNALLLGDSALYLCASTLAGNTEAFFGQGTRLTVV.

This clone was seen a handful of times. CDR3 in DNA: TGTGCCAGCAGCGTGGACAGGGCGGGCGAGCAGTACTTC. Encoded protein: CASSVDRAGEQYF. The genes are TRBV9 and TRBJ2-7, with TRBD1 identical over 8 bases. This CDR3 is 13 amino acids long. The V gene end was trimmed by 2 bases and the J gene end by 6 bases; junction bases not matched to a gene: 4. The germline gives CDR1 SGDLS, CDR2 YYNGEE.

This chain uses TRBV14 with TRBJ1-1, with 8 bases that match TRBD1. This CDR3 has 14 amino acids. Unmatched junction bases numbered 10, after V lost 6 bases and J lost 7 bases. Germline values: CDR1 SGHDN, CDR2 FVKESK. The CDR3 is CASRPSGGVGEAFF. The CDR3 region has the DNA TGTGCCAGCAGGCCTTCAGGGGGCGTTGGTGAAGCTTTCTTT.

The chain combines TRBV11-2 with TRBJ1-1; tentatively, D is TRBD1 (6 bases). The CDR3 loop spans 15 amino acids. Trimming cost V 0 bases and J 0 bases, with 8 bases left between them. Germline V gene sequence: CDR1 SGHAT, CDR2 FQNNGV. The CDR3 DNA reads TGTGCCAGCAGCTTAGAACAGGGATTGAACACTGAAGCTTTCTTT. This codes for CASSLEQGLNTEAFF.

The sample holds a few counts of this clone. The chain recombines TRBV6-5 with TRBJ1-1; TRBD1 might be the D (6 bases). CDR3 length: 14 residues. The germline CDR1 and CDR2 sequences are MNHEY and SVGAGI. Between the trimmed V and J ends, which lost 2 bases and 5 bases, there was a span of 12 bases. In DNA, the CDR3 is TGTGCCAGCAGTTACCGATGGGGGCTGACTGAAGCTTTCTTT. This codes for CASSYRWGLTEAFF.

The V and J genes are TRBV25-1 and TRBJ2-1, with 8 positions matching TRBD2. V was clipped by 4 bases and J by 5 bases; unmatched bases: 16. The CDR3 length is 18 residues. Germline CDR1 and CDR2: MGHDK and SYGVNS. CDR3: CASSGGGGRLATDNEQFF. CDR3 nucleotides: TGTGCCAGCAGTGGGGGGGGAGGGAGACTAGCGACAGACAATGAGCAGTTCTTC.

Regarding this clone: A junction end diverges from the germline sequence, so it may reflect a read error. The chain uses TRBV9 and TRBJ1-6; D not certain. The CDR3 is 13 amino acids. Germline V CDR1 and CDR2: SGDLS, YYNGEE. CDR3 protein: CASSDNMKSPLHF. The CDR3 coding sequence is TGTGCCAGCAGCGATAACATGAAATCACCTCTCCACTTT.

The chain is built from TRBV28 and TRBJ1-5, with TRBD1 identical over 9 bases. CDR3 length: 17 residues. Germline values: CDR1 MDHEN, CDR2 SYDVKM. With 4 bases clipped from V and 7 bases from J, the junction kept 14 bases outside the gene matches. The DNA of the CDR3 is TGTGCCAGCAGTTCTCCCTTACAGGGGGCCTTGAGACAGCCCCAGCATTTT. Residues: CASSSPLQGALRQPQHF.

The V gene is TRBV9, the J gene TRBJ2-3, with 9 nucleotides matching TRBD2. V lost 0 bases, J lost 1 base, and 3 bases stayed unmatched. Germline V gene data show CDR1 as SGDLS and CDR2 as YYNGEE. The CDR3 consists of 16 residues. The CDR3 DNA reads as TGTGCCAGCAGCGTAGGGGCTAGCGGGGGCACAGATACGCAGTATTTT. Amino acid sequence: CASSVGASGGTDTQYF.

J is TRBJ1-1 and V is TRBV21-1; the table's D gene call, TRBD1, was not cross checked with the DNA. TRBV21-1 is deemed a pseudogene. CDR3 length: 16 residues. CDR3 sequence: CASSSRGEGANTEAFF. The CDR3 bases are TGTGCCAGCAGCTCCCGAGGTGAGGGGGCGAACACTGAAGCTTTCTTT.

This chain links TRBV11-2 with TRBJ2-7, with TRBD2 matching over 12 bases. The CDR3 loop spans 16 amino acids. V gave up 4 bases and J gave up 1 base; unmatched junction bases: 5. Germline V lookup: CDR1 SGHAT, CDR2 FQNNGV. The CDR3 DNA follows: TGTGCCAGCAGCTCCGCTAGCGGGGGGGCGTCCTACGAGCAGTACTTC. Translation gives CASSSASGGASYEQYF.

The rearrangement links TRBV27 to TRBJ2-7; 13 bases align to TRBD2. This CDR3 comprises 14 residues. Trimming took 8 bases from V and 2 from J; bases not matched to a gene: 3. Germline-derived CDR1 and CDR2 are MNHEY and SMNVEV (reference sequence). CDR3 sequence: CASLGLAGTYEQYF. The CDR3 nucleotides read TGTGCCAGCTTGGGACTAGCGGGGACCTACGAGCAGTACTTC.

The CDR3 here is CASTTGTNEKLFF. The CDR3 DNA follows: TGTGCCAGCACCACAGGGACTAATGAAAAACTGTTTTTT. The chain uses TRBV7-2 and TRBJ1-4; D may be TRBD1 (6 bases). Germline-derived CDR1 and CDR2 are SGHTA and FQGNSA. Between the trimmed V and J ends, which lost 7 bases and 2 bases, there was a span of 8 bases. CDR3 length: 13 residues.

The gene calls are TRBV11-3 and TRBJ2-2, with TRBD1 as a possible D gene (8 bases). The CDR3 loop spans 14 amino acids. Trimming took 4 bases from V and 5 from J, leaving 11 bases between them. Germline V gene lookup returns CDR1 SGHNT and CDR2 YENEEA. DNA for the CDR3: TGTGCCAGCAGCTACAGGGGGGGAACCGGGGAGCTGTTTTTT. The encoded protein is CASSYRGGTGELFF.

The CDR3 spells CASSLFRGGSGELFF. DNA of the CDR3: TGTGCCAGCAGCTTATTCCGGGGGGGCTCCGGGGAGCTGTTTTTT. V and J are TRBV11-2 and TRBJ2-2, with 8 bases aligning to TRBD2. The V gene's germline CDR1 is SGHAT and CDR2 FQNNGV. There are 15 residues in the CDR3. The junction had 5 bases not matched to a gene; V was cut back by 2 bases and J by 6 bases.

The V call is TRBV7-2, the J call TRBJ2-3; D is possibly TRBD2 (6 bases). The CDR3 has 15 residues. The germline V and J ends were trimmed by 1 base and 0 bases, with 8 bases remaining between them. Germline assignment: CDR1 SGHTA and CDR2 FQGNSA. The CDR3 region is CASSLDRGSTDTQYF. The CDR3 nucleotides read TGTGCCAGCAGCTTAGACCGGGGGAGCACAGATACGCAGTATTTT.

This clone was observed a single time. This chain uses TRBV18 with TRBJ1-2; 10 nucleotides line up with TRBD1. The length of the CDR3 is 18 residues. Unmatched junction bases numbered 12, after V lost 3 bases and J lost 2 bases. The germline CDR1 and CDR2 sequences are KGHSH and LQKENI. Here the CDR3 DNA reads TGTGCCAGCTCACCCTTGACAGGGGGCGCAGGACTAAACTATGGCTACACCTTC. Translated, it gives CASSPLTGGAGLNYGYTF.

The V call is TRBV7-9, the J call TRBJ1-4, with unresolved D. Germline CDR1 SEHNR, CDR2 FQNEAQ (reference sequence). The CDR3 loop spans 13 amino acids. The germline V and J ends were trimmed by 3 bases and 8 bases, with 10 bases remaining between them. In DNA form, the CDR3 reads TGTGCCAGCAGCTTCGTTGGTCGGGAAAAACTGTTTTTT. This sequence encodes CASSFVGREKLFF.

This clone was seen more than once but under ten times. DNA of the CDR3: TGTGCCAGTCAGAAAGGAGCGGGAGATGCCTACGAGCAGTACTTC. Its translation is CASQKGAGDAYEQYF. The gene calls are TRBV19 and TRBJ2-7; TRBD2 agrees at 8 bases. This CDR3 is built from 15 residues. The germline gives CDR1 LNHDA, CDR2 SQIVND (reference sequence). With 8 bases clipped from V and 2 bases from J, the junction kept 11 bases outside the gene matches. The full variable domain, rest sourced from reference TRBV19 and TRBJ2-7, is DGGITQSPKYLFRKEGQNVTLSCEQNLNHDAMYWYRQDPGQGLRLIYYSQIVNDFQKGDIAEGYSVSREKKESFPLTVTSAQKNPTAFYLCASQKGAGDAYEQYFGPGTRLTVT.

This chain uses TRBV7-9 with TRBJ1-5; no reliable D call. Per the germline V gene, CDR1 is SEHNR and CDR2 is FQNEAQ (reference sequence). The CDR3 has 12 amino acids. Trimming removed 2 bases at V and 5 bases at J, with 4 bases between. Written as DNA, the CDR3 is TGTGCCAGCAGCTTACTCTATCAGCCCCAGCATTTT. Amino acids: CASSLLYQPQHF.

This sequence joins TRBV5-4 and TRBJ1-5, with D possibly being TRBD1 (6 bases). V was shortened by 0 bases and J by 2 bases, with 6 bases between the two germline ends. Germline V CDR1 and CDR2: SGHNT, YYREEE (reference sequence). The CDR3 loop spans 14 amino acids. For the CDR3, the DNA is TGTGCCAGCAGCTTGGACAGGGGCAATCAGCCCCAGCATTTT. It is translated as CASSLDRGNQPQHF.

This chain connects TRBV3-1 (or the pseudogene TRBV3-2) to TRBJ2-4, with TRBD2 as a possible D gene (5 bases). The ends were cut back, 4 bases at V and 1 base at J, with 8 bases in the middle. CDR3 length equals 14 residues. The germline gives CDR1 LGHDT, CDR2 YNNKEL (reference sequence). The CDR3 DNA is TGTGCCAGCAGCCTTGGGGAGGCCAAAAACATTCAGTACTTC. Protein sequence: CASSLGEAKNIQYF.

This clone occurred once. The CDR3 region is CASGSVAGVNYGYTF. CDR3 nucleotide sequence: TGTGCCAGCGGATCCGTAGCGGGCGTAAACTATGGCTACACCTTC. This chain connects TRBV11-2 to TRBJ1-2; no firm D call. The germline V gene encodes CDR1 SGHAT and CDR2 FQNNGV. V was trimmed by 8 bases and J by 2 bases, leaving 18 bases between them. The CDR3 is 15 residues long. Variable domain in full (rest from reference TRBV11-2 and TRBJ1-2): EAGVAQSPRYKIIEKRQSVAFWCNPISGHATLYWYQQILGQGPKLLIQFQNNGVVDDSQLPKDRFSAERLKGVDSTLKIQPAKLEDSAVYLCASGSVAGVNYGYTFGSGTRLTVV.

This chain joins TRBV4-2 and TRBJ2-1, with TRBD2 matching over 7 bases. CDR3 size: 20 residues. Germline V gives CDR1 LGHNA, CDR2 YNFKEQ. J was trimmed by 8 bases and V by 0 bases; bases with no gene match: 22. The CDR3 coding sequence is TGTGCCAGCAGCCAAGATTTGGTCCTCGCGGGCGCGGAGACTAGCCATGAGCAGTTCTTC. It is translated as CASSQDLVLAGAETSHEQFF.